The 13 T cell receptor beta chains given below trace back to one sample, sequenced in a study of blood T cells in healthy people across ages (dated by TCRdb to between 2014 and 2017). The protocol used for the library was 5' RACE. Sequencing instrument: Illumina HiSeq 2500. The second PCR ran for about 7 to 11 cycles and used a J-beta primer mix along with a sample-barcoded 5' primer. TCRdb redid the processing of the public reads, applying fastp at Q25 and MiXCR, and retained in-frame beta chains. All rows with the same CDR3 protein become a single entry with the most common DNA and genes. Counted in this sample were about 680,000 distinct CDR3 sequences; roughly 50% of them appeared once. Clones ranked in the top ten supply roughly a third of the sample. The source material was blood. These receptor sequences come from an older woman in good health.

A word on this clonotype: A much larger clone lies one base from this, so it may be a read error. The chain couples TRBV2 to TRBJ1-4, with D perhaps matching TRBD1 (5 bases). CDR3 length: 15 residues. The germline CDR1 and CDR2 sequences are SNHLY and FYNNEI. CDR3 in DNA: TGTGCCGGCAGGGCCAATACCGCAACTAATGAAAAACTGTTTTTT. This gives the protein CAGRANTATNEKLFF.

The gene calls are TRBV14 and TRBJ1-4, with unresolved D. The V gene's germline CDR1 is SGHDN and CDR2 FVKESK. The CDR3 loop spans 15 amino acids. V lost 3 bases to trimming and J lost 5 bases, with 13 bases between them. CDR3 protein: CASSHRESRNEKLFF. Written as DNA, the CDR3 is TGTGCCAGCAGCCACCGAGAGTCCAGGAATGAAAAACTGTTTTTT.

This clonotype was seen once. The CDR3 DNA follows: TGTGCCAGCAGTTACGTGTACGGAAAATCCTACGAGCAGTACTTC. Amino acids: CASSYVYGKSYEQYF. V gene TRBV6-6 combines with J gene TRBJ2-7; D remains unclear. The ends were cut back, 2 bases at V and 1 base at J, with 12 bases in the middle. The CDR3 runs to 15 residues. Germline lookup yields CDR1 MNHNY and CDR2 SVGAGI (reference sequence).

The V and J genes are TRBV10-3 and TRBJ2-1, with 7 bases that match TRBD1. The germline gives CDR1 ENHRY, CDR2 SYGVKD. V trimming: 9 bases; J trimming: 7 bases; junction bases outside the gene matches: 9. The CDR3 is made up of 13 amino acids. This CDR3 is CAIAGTVDNEQFF. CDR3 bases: TGTGCCATAGCCGGGACAGTCGATAATGAGCAGTTCTTC.

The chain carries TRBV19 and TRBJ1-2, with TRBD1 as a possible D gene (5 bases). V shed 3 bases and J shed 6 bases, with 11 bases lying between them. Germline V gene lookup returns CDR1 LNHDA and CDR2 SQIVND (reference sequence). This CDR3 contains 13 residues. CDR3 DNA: TGTGCCAGTAGTATCGGGGGAGCCAATGGCTACACCTTC. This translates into CASSIGGANGYTF.

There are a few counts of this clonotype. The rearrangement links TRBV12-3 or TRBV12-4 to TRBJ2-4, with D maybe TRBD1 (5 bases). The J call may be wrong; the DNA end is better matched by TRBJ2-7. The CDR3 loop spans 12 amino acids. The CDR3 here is CASSSGHPEQYF. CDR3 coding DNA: TGTGCCAGCAGTTCAGGACACCCCGAGCAGTACTTC.

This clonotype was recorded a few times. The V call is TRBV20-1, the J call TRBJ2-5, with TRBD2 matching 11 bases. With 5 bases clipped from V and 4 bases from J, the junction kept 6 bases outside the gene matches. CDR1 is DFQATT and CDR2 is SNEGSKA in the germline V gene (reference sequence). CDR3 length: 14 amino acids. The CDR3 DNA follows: TGCAGTGCTGAGACTAGCGGGATACGAGAGACCCAGTACTTC. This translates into CSAETSGIRETQYF.

The CDR3 sequence is CASRPDGSGANVLTF. As DNA, the CDR3 is TGTGCCAGCAGACCCGACGGATCTGGGGCCAACGTCCTGACTTTC. The rearrangement uses TRBV2 and TRBJ2-6; D gene uncertain. The CDR3 consists of 15 residues. Germline loops: CDR1 SNHLY, CDR2 FYNNEI. The V end lost 6 bases, the J end lost 1 base, and 10 bases lay between the germline ends.

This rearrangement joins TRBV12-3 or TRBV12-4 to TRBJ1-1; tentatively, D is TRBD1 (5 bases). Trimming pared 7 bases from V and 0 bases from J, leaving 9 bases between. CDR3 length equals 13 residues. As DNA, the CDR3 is TGTGCCAGCACCTTGACAGTGAACACTGAAGCTTTCTTT. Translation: CASTLTVNTEAFF.

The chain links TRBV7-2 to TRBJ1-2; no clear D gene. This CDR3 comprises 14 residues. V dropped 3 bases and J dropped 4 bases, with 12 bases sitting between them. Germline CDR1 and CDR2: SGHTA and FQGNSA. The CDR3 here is CASSFRVVSYGYTF. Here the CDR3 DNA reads TGTGCCAGCAGCTTTCGGGTTGTCAGCTATGGCTACACCTTC.

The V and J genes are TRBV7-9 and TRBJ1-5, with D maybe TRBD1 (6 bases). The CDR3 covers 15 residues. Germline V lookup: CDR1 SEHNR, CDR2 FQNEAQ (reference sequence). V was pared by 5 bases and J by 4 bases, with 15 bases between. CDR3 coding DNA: TGTGCCAGCAGCCCCCCCGGGACAAAGAATCAGCCCCAGCATTTT. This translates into CASSPPGTKNQPQHF. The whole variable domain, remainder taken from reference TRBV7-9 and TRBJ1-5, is DTGVSQNPRHKITKRGQNVTFRCDPISEHNRLYWYRQTLGQGPEFLTYFQNEAQLEKSRLLSDRFSAERPKGSFSTLEIQRTEQGDSAMYLCASSPPGTKNQPQHFGDGTRLSIL.

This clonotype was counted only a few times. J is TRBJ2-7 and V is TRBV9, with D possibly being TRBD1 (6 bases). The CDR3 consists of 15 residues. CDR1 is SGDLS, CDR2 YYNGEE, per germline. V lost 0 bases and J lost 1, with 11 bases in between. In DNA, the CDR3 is TGTGCCAGCAGCGTAGGGGACACCACGTCCTACGAGCAGTACTTC. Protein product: CASSVGDTTSYEQYF.

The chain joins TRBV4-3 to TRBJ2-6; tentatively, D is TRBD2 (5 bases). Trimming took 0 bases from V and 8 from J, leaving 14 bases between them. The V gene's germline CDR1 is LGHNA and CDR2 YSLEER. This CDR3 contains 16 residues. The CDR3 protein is CASSQDVVRESNVLTF. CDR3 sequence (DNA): TGCGCCAGCAGCCAAGATGTCGTACGGGAATCCAACGTCCTGACTTTC.